A selection of T cell receptor beta chains follows, all from one sample in a study of blood T cells in healthy people across ages. TCRdb re-derived calls from the 5' RACE reads in MiXCR, one entry per CDR3 protein. The sample lists about 800,000 distinct CDR3 sequences, about 25% occurring once. The same data also went into a second study, on T cells of mothers and their children.

The sequencing input was blood. The receptors come from a boy aged 10-17 years in good health. CDR3s include the opening cysteine and the closing phenylalanine or tryptophan. A D gene is named only where the DNA matches it firmly. Part of the rows lack a size; the others show once, few, many or a class for expanded clones.

len | abundance | j_gene | d_gene | v_gene | CDR3aa | CDR3nt
15 | - | TRBJ2-7 | - | TRBV7-2 | CASSLAVTNSYEQYF | TGTGCCAGCAGCTTAGCGGTAACAAACTCCTACGAGCAGTACTTC
16 | - | TRBJ2-1 | TRBD1 | TRBV29-1 | CSVEGGRDRYRDEQFF | TGCAGCGTTGAAGGGGGCCGGGACAGGTACAGGGATGAGCAGTTCTTC
15 | - | TRBJ2-3 | - | TRBV20-1 | CSAYLSGTSTDTQYF | TGCAGTGCTTACCTTAGCGGTACTAGCACAGATACGCAGTATTTT
12 | - | TRBJ1-2 | - | TRBV19 | CASTNADYGYTF | TGTGCCAGTACCAACGCCGACTATGGCTACACCTTC
17 | - | TRBJ1-6 | - | TRBV4-2 | CASSQDKGQQYNSPLHF | TGTGCCAGCAGCCAAGATAAGGGGCAGCAGTATAATTCACCCCTCCACTTT
13 | few | TRBJ2-5 | - | TRBV29-1 | CSVEGRGSETQYF | TGCAGCGTTGAGGGCAGGGGAAGCGAGACCCAGTACTTC
15 | - | TRBJ1-6 | TRBD1 | TRBV6-6 | CASSPLTGNNSPLHF | TGTGCCAGCAGTCCTTTGACAGGGAATAATTCACCCCTCCACTTT
15 | - | TRBJ1-1 | - | TRBV7-6 | CASSLAQGRNTEAFF | TGTGCCAGCAGCTTAGCCCAGGGGCGGAACACTGAAGCTTTCTTT
13 | few | TRBJ2-5 | - | TRBV12-3/TRBV12-4 | CASMDSNQETQYF | TGTGCCAGTATGGACAGTAACCAAGAGACCCAGTACTTC
16 | - | TRBJ2-5 | TRBD2 | TRBV5-1 | CASSLVLAGAQETQYF | TGCGCCAGCAGCTTGGTACTAGCGGGGGCCCAAGAGACCCAGTACTTC
16 | - | TRBJ1-1 | - | TRBV12-3/TRBV12-4 | CASSFSIAMRNTEAFF | TGTGCCAGCAGTTTCTCAATCGCGATGCGGAACACTGAAGCTTTCTTT
16 | - | TRBJ2-7 | - | TRBV29-1 | CSVEDLGGREFNEQYF | TGCAGCGTTGAAGATCTAGGCGGCAGGGAGTTTAACGAGCAGTACTTC
14 | - | TRBJ2-1 | TRBD2 | TRBV29-1 | CSVELAGSGDEQFF | TGCAGCGTTGAGCTAGCGGGATCCGGGGATGAGCAGTTCTTC
14 | few | TRBJ2-7 | TRBD2 | TRBV18 | CASSPLAESYEQYF | TGTGCCAGCTCACCGCTAGCGGAATCCTACGAGCAGTACTTC
12 | - | TRBJ2-5 | TRBD1 | TRBV20-1 | CSASTGGETQYF | TGCAGTGCTAGTACAGGGGGGGAGACCCAGTACTTC
17 | - | TRBJ2-6 | TRBD1 | TRBV18 | CASSPRQGSAGANVPTF | TGTGCCAGCTCACCACGACAGGGGAGTGCAGGGGCCAACGTCCCGACTTTC
14 | few | TRBJ2-7 | TRBD1 | TRBV29-1 | CSVAGGTEHYEQYF | TGCAGCGTTGCCGGTGGGACAGAACACTACGAGCAGTACTTC
15 | few | TRBJ2-1 | TRBD2 | TRBV4-3 | CASSRTSGILNEQFF | TGCGCCAGCAGCCGGACTAGCGGGATATTGAATGAGCAGTTCTTC
17 | - | TRBJ2-1 | TRBD2 | TRBV6-1 | CASSRTSGGVTYNEQFF | TGTGCCAGCAGCCGTACTAGCGGGGGGGTCACCTACAATGAGCAGTTCTTC
14 | few | TRBJ2-2 | - | TRBV27 | CASSYNTNTGELFF | TGTGCCAGCAGTTATAACACGAACACCGGGGAGCTGTTTTTT
13 | - | TRBJ1-4 | - | TRBV15 | CATGRAVQEKLFF | TGTGCCACCGGCAGAGCCGTACAGGAAAAACTGTTTTTT
12 | - | TRBJ1-5 | - | TRBV24-1 | CATSGGTQPQHF | TGTGCCACCAGTGGGGGAACTCAGCCCCAGCATTTT
15 | - | TRBJ2-3 | TRBD2 | TRBV2 | CASSELAGDTDTQYF | TGTGCCAGCAGTGAACTAGCGGGAGACACAGATACGCAGTATTTT
15 | - | TRBJ2-1 | - | TRBV4-3 | CASSQLPGQRGEQFF | TGCGCCAGCAGCCAATTACCGGGACAGCGGGGTGAGCAGTTCTTC
13 | few | TRBJ2-6 | - | TRBV7-3 | CASRSSGANVLAF | TGTGCCAGCAGATCTTCTGGGGCCAACGTCCTGGCTTTC
14 | - | TRBJ2-5 | - | TRBV6-5 | CASSYFGGPETQYF | TGTGCCAGCAGTTACTTCGGCGGCCCAGAGACCCAGTACTTC
14 | few | TRBJ1-5 | - | TRBV29-1 | CSAKTDNSNQPQHF | TGCAGCGCCAAGACAGACAATAGCAATCAGCCCCAGCATTTT